Below, 30 T cell receptor beta chains from the same sample are listed, as sequenced in a study of T cells after yellow fever vaccination. MiXCR was run by TCRdb on the 5' RACE reads, yielding one entry per CDR3 protein. The top ten hold 20% to 25% of the sample, which has 250,000 to 400,000 distinct CDR3 sequences, about 4% seen once. Sequenced here: PBMCs, sampled 5 days after the yellow fever booster vaccination. These receptors all come from a man between 18 and 29 years old who received the YFV17D yellow fever vaccine.

This clonotype was observed at least ten times. The gene calls are TRBV5-1 and TRBJ1-1; weak D call: TRBD1 (5 bases). The germline V gene encodes CDR1 SGHRS and CDR2 YFSETQ. The CDR3 sequence is 15 residues long. The ends were cut back, 1 base at V and 4 bases at J, with 14 bases in the middle. DNA for the CDR3: TGCGCCAGCAGCTTGCGCCGGGGTGGGGGCACTGAAGCTTTCTTT. It specifies CASSLRRGGGTEAFF.

This clonotype was seen at least ten times. The rearrangement links TRBV20-1 to TRBJ2-5; a weak D match, TRBD1 (6 bases). The germline V and J ends were trimmed by 0 bases and 4 bases, with 12 bases remaining between them. The CDR3 is 14 residues long. Germline CDR1 reads DFQATT; CDR2 reads SNEGSKA (reference sequence). The CDR3 sequence: CSARELTGRETQYF. For the CDR3, the DNA is TGCAGTGCTAGAGAACTAACAGGGAGAGAGACCCAGTACTTC.

This clonotype was seen ten or more times. The chain couples TRBV10-2 to TRBJ2-7; 11 bases are shared with TRBD1. J was trimmed by 6 bases and V by 3 bases; bases with no gene match: 10. CDR3 size: 16 residues. Germline V lookup: CDR1 WSHSY, CDR2 SAAADI. CDR3 protein: CASSDRRGTGGLEQYF. The CDR3 coding sequence is TGCGCCAGCAGTGATCGGAGGGGGACAGGGGGGCTCGAGCAGTACTTC.

This clonotype was observed a few times. The chain couples TRBV10-3 to TRBJ2-3; 7 bases map to TRBD1. CDR3 length: 17 residues. Germline loops: CDR1 ENHRY, CDR2 SYGVKD. The trim removed 4 bases at V and 4 bases at J, leaving 14 bases unmatched. The CDR3 sequence: CAISGPTGNRFSDTQYF. DNA of the CDR3: TGTGCCATCAGTGGTCCGACAGGGAATCGGTTCTCAGATACGCAGTATTTT.

This clonotype was seen many times. This chain connects TRBV24-1 to TRBJ2-5, with TRBD2 matching 7 bases. Germline V CDR1 and CDR2: KGHDR, SFDVKD. The CDR3 loop spans 13 amino acids. With V trimmed by 6 bases and J by 3 bases, 3 bases remained unmatched. CDR3 nucleotides: TGTGCCACCAGTCCCGGACTAGAAGAGACCCAGTACTTC. This translates into CATSPGLEETQYF.

There are a few counts of this clonotype. The V and J genes are TRBV10-2 and TRBJ1-5; D is uncertain. The CDR3 sequence is 16 residues long. V lost 0 bases and J 2 bases, leaving 11 bases between the germline ends. Germline CDR1 WSHSY, CDR2 SAAADI. CDR3 protein: CASSESRVSGNQPQHF. CDR3 in DNA: TGCGCCAGCAGTGAGTCAAGGGTTTCGGGCAATCAGCCCCAGCATTTT.

The genes are TRBV27 and TRBJ1-5, with no clear D. Germline V CDR1 and CDR2: MNHEY, SMNVEV (reference sequence). The CDR3 length is 14 residues. V was trimmed by 2 bases and J by 6 bases, leaving 11 bases between them. This CDR3 is CASSLSAGIQPQHF. The CDR3 DNA reads TGTGCCAGCAGTTTAAGTGCCGGTATTCAGCCCCAGCATTTT.

This clonotype was seen many times. As DNA, the CDR3 is TGTGCCTGGTCCGAGGACCCCCAGAGGTACACTGAAGCTTTCTTT. Its protein is CAWSEDPQRYTEAFF. This sequence joins TRBV30 and TRBJ1-1; no reliable D call. Trimming cost V 5 bases and J 3 bases, with 19 bases left between them. From germline, CDR1 is GTSNPN and CDR2 SVGIG (reference sequence). The CDR3 contains 15 residues.

The chain joins TRBV5-1 to TRBJ1-6; D is perhaps TRBD1 (6 bases). The CDR3 spans 13 residues. The V gene's germline CDR1 is SGHRS and CDR2 YFSETQ. V dropped 4 bases and J dropped 7 bases, with 9 bases sitting between them. Written as DNA, the CDR3 is TGCGCCAGCAGCATAGACAGGAATTCACCCCTCCACTTT. It yields the protein CASSIDRNSPLHF.

This clonotype was detected a few times. The genes are TRBV5-1 and TRBJ1-1; 7 bases are shared with TRBD1. The length of the CDR3 is 15 residues. Germline CDR1 SGHRS, CDR2 YFSETQ. Trimming took 4 bases from V and 0 from J; bases not matched to a gene: 6. This CDR3 reads CASSVQGSLNTEAFF. In DNA, the CDR3 is TGCGCCAGCAGCGTACAGGGGAGTCTGAACACTGAAGCTTTCTTT.

This clonotype was recorded many times. This chain links TRBV18 with TRBJ2-7, with D perhaps matching TRBD1 (6 bases). Germline V gene lookup returns CDR1 KGHSH and CDR2 LQKENI. The CDR3 totals 13 residues. Trimming pared 5 bases from V and 6 bases from J, leaving 14 bases between. The CDR3 here is CASSRSDSSEQYV. CDR3 coding DNA: TGTGCCAGCTCAAGATCGGACAGTTCCGAGCAGTACGTC.

The V call is TRBV5-1, the J call TRBJ1-6; TRBD1 matches 8 bases. The germline gives CDR1 SGHRS, CDR2 YFSETQ. The CDR3 is made up of 15 amino acids. V lost 0 bases and J lost 7; bases outside the gene matches: 3. The CDR3 reads CASSLGGQGNSPLHF. The CDR3 region has the DNA TGCGCCAGCAGCTTGGGAGGACAGGGAAATTCACCCCTCCACTTT.

The V and J genes are TRBV4-3 and TRBJ1-1; D not resolved. CDR1 and CDR2 from the germline V gene are LGHNA and YSLEER. Trimming cost V 3 bases and J 5 bases, with 10 bases left between them. The CDR3 spans 13 residues. The CDR3 protein is CASSHNEGTEAFF. In nucleotides, the CDR3 is TGCGCCAGCAGCCACAATGAGGGTACTGAAGCTTTCTTT.

The chain is built from TRBV5-6 and TRBJ1-1; D is ambiguous. The CDR3 contains 16 residues. Germline CDR1 reads SGHDT; CDR2 reads YYEEEE. The germline V and J ends were trimmed by 4 bases and 1 base, with 17 bases remaining between them. For the CDR3, the DNA is TGTGCCAGCAGCCTCCCCGGTGGGTTTTCGAACACTGAAGCTTTCTTT. Its translation: CASSLPGGFSNTEAFF. Filled out from reference TRBV5-6 and TRBJ1-1, the complete variable domain reads DAGVTQSPTHLIKTRGQQVTLRCSPKSGHDTVSWYQQALGQGPQFIFQYYEEEERQRGNFPDRFSGHQFPNYSSELNVNALLLGDSALYLCASSLPGGFSNTEAFFGQGTRLTVV.

This clonotype was observed at least ten times. This chain joins TRBV12-3 or TRBV12-4 and TRBJ2-2, with D possibly matching TRBD1 (5 bases). The germline V and J ends were trimmed by 7 bases and 5 bases, with 11 bases remaining between them. The CDR3 has 13 residues. CDR3 DNA sequence: TGTGCCAGCACGCAGGGTGGGACCGGGGAGCTGTTTTTT. Translating it yields CASTQGGTGELFF.

This chain connects TRBV12-3 or TRBV12-4 to TRBJ2-1; 7 nucleotides match TRBD1. J lost 4 bases, V lost 6 bases, and 6 bases had no gene match. The CDR3 runs to 14 residues. The CDR3 nucleotides read TGTGCCAGCAGACTATCGGGACAGTACAATGAGCAGTTCTTC. Translated: CASRLSGQYNEQFF.

This clonotype was recorded a few times. The chain uses TRBV6-5 and TRBJ2-5; D may match TRBD1 or TRBD2 (5 bases each). Germline V gene data show CDR1 as MNHEY and CDR2 as SVGAGI. V lost 2 bases to trimming and J lost 6 bases, with 13 bases between them. The CDR3 sequence is 14 residues long. Written as DNA, the CDR3 is TGTGCCAGCAGTTACAGGCCCCGGGGACAGACCCAGTACTTC. This translates into CASSYRPRGQTQYF.

A few counts support this clonotype. This chain links TRBV6-5 with TRBJ2-7; no clear D gene. Per the germline V gene, CDR1 is MNHEY and CDR2 is SVGAGI. The length of the CDR3 is 14 residues. Trimming shortened V by 0 bases and J by 0 bases, and 6 bases separated the two germline ends. The chain's CDR3 is CASSYSISSYEQYV. The CDR3, as DNA: TGTGCCAGCAGTTACTCGATAAGCTCCTACGAGCAGTACGTC.

This clonotype occurred a few times. The chain recombines TRBV19 with TRBJ2-1; D is ambiguous. Per the germline V gene, CDR1 is LNHDA and CDR2 is SQIVND (reference sequence). V lost 3 bases, J lost 2 bases, and 8 bases lay in between. The CDR3 runs to 14 residues. The CDR3: CASSMEWTYNEQFF. DNA for the CDR3: TGTGCCAGTAGTATGGAGTGGACCTACAATGAGCAGTTCTTC.

This clonotype came up a few times. The chain links TRBV19 to TRBJ2-5; D remains unclear. CDR1 LNHDA and CDR2 SQIVND come from the germline V gene (reference sequence). Trimming shortened V by 7 bases and J by 3 bases, and 9 bases separated the two germline ends. The length of the CDR3 is 12 residues. CDR3 protein: CASKDWKETQYF. The CDR3 DNA reads TGTGCCAGTAAAGACTGGAAAGAGACCCAGTACTTC.

This clonotype turned up a few times. The chain links TRBV11-2 to TRBJ2-3; D is unresolved. CDR1 is SGHAT and CDR2 is FQNNGV in the germline V gene. The CDR3 runs to 10 residues. V lost 3 bases to trimming and J lost 10 bases, with 5 bases between them. For the CDR3, the DNA is TGTGCCAGCAGCTTGACCTCGCAGTATTTT. As protein: CASSLTSQYF.

This clonotype appeared a few times. The chain couples TRBV5-5 to TRBJ2-7, with D maybe TRBD2 (6 bases). Between the trimmed V and J ends, which lost 4 bases and 0 bases, there was a span of 14 bases. The CDR3 extends over 15 amino acids. Germline loops: CDR1 SGHKS, CDR2 YYEKEE (reference sequence). CDR3 in amino acids: CASSLAAGPSYEQYF. The CDR3 coding sequence is TGTGCCAGCAGCCTCGCGGCGGGACCCTCCTACGAGCAGTACTTC.

This chain joins TRBV6-6 and TRBJ1-1; D is perhaps TRBD1 (6 bases). Trimming removed 11 bases from V and 5 bases from J, with 15 bases in between. Germline values: CDR1 MNHNY, CDR2 SVGAGI (reference sequence). This CDR3 region has 12 residues. CDR3 sequence reads: CAGRQAGTEAFF. CDR3 DNA: TGTGCCGGAAGACAGGCGGGGACTGAAGCTTTCTTT.

J is TRBJ2-7 and V is TRBV4-1, with 8 bases lining up with TRBD1. J was trimmed by 6 bases and V by 3 bases; bases with no gene match: 10. Per germline, CDR1 MGHRA and CDR2 YSYEKL. CDR3 length equals 15 residues. CDR3 region: CASSHGTGGLGEQYF. CDR3 nucleotide sequence: TGCGCCAGCAGCCACGGGACAGGAGGATTGGGCGAGCAGTACTTC.

This clonotype was recorded at least ten times. The V gene is TRBV29-1, the J gene TRBJ1-1, with D perhaps TRBD1 (6 bases). The V and J ends lost 7 bases and 1 base respectively, with 16 bases between them. The CDR3 is made up of 14 amino acids. Germline assignment: CDR1 SQVTM and CDR2 ANQGSEA. The CDR3 reads CSAIGGQPNTEAFF. The CDR3 DNA is TGCAGCGCAATAGGGGGACAACCGAACACTGAAGCTTTCTTT.

This chain joins TRBV5-1 and TRBJ2-2, with D possibly called TRBD1 or TRBD2 (6 bases each). V lost 4 bases and J lost 1, with 14 bases in between. Germline V gives CDR1 SGHRS, CDR2 YFSETQ. The CDR3 is made up of 16 amino acids. CDR3 amino acids: CASSGQSGQNTGELFF. CDR3 sequence (DNA): TGCGCCAGCAGCGGACAGAGCGGGCAGAACACCGGGGAGCTGTTTTTT. The complete variable domain, with remaining parts taken from reference TRBV5-1 and TRBJ2-2, reads KAGVTQTPRYLIKTRGQQVTLSCSPISGHRSVSWYQQTPGQGLQFLFEYFSETQRNKGNFPGRFSGRQFSNSRSEMNVSTLELGDSALYLCASSGQSGQNTGELFFGEGSRLTVL.

This clonotype turned up a few times. The V gene is TRBV20-1, the J gene TRBJ1-3; D unclear. The CDR3 loop spans 15 amino acids. V was shortened by 1 base and J by 3 bases, with 13 bases between the two germline ends. Per germline, CDR1 DFQATT and CDR2 SNEGSKA (reference sequence). The CDR3 loop reads CSARVDPTIGNTIYF. The CDR3, as DNA: TGCAGTGCTAGAGTTGACCCGACAATTGGAAACACCATATATTTT.

This chain connects TRBV7-6 to TRBJ2-7; 8 bases align to TRBD2. Germline V lookup: CDR1 SGHVS, CDR2 FNYEAQ. V was pared by 3 bases and J by 6 bases, with 10 bases of the junction left unmatched. CDR3 size: 15 residues. This CDR3 reads CASSLAPRGGSEQYV. CDR3 DNA sequence: TGTGCCAGCAGCTTGGCCCCCCGGGGGGGGAGCGAGCAGTACGTC.

This clonotype showed up many times. This chain connects TRBV11-2 to TRBJ1-1; D is uncertain. Trimming removed 8 bases from V and 1 base from J, with 8 bases in between. The CDR3 consists of 12 residues. CDR1 SGHAT and CDR2 FQNNGV come from the germline V gene. CDR3 loop: CASGLQNTEAFF. The CDR3 DNA reads as TGTGCCAGCGGGTTACAGAACACTGAAGCTTTCTTT.

The chain links TRBV12-3 or TRBV12-4 to TRBJ2-3; 11 bases are a match to TRBD1. The CDR3 spans 16 residues. The V segment lost 6 bases and the J segment 2 bases; nucleotides outside the gene matches: 7. The DNA for the CDR3 is TGTGCCAGCAGCCCATGGACAGGGGGCTCCACAGATACGCAGTATTTT. Its protein product is CASSPWTGGSTDTQYF.